The 5 T cell receptor beta chains listed next were all sequenced from one sample in a study of T cells in Graves' hyperthyroidism and ophthalmopathy. TCR beta CDR3 region amplification was performed from RNA transcripts. Using the HTBI primer set, a first-round RT-PCR was run on the TCR CDR3. MiXCR, run by TCRdb on the multiplex PCR reads, gives a single entry per CDR3 protein. This table has 530,000 or so distinct CDR3 sequences, approximately 17% appearing once. The sample comprised blood. The receptor set was obtained from a young woman with Graves' ophthalmopathy.

This clonotype has only a few counts. The genes are TRBV20-1 and TRBJ1-4; D gene ambiguous. V dropped 0 bases and J dropped 6 bases, with 8 bases sitting between them. Germline CDR1 is DFQATT and CDR2 is SNEGSKA (reference sequence). The CDR3 loop spans 13 amino acids. This CDR3 reads CSARDSAHEKLFF. The DNA of the CDR3 is TGCAGTGCTAGAGACTCGGCCCATGAAAAACTGTTTTTT.

This clonotype appeared a few times. The J gene is TRBJ1-5, the V gene TRBV27; no firm D call. The V and J ends lost 8 bases and 0 bases respectively, with 2 bases between them. Germline V CDR1 and CDR2: MNHEY, SMNVEV (reference sequence). This CDR3 comprises 11 residues. The DNA of the CDR3 is TGTGCCAGCGATAGCAATCAGCCCCAGCATTTT. Translating it yields CASDSNQPQHF.

This clonotype turned up a few times. The CDR3 sequence is CASSPTTGYNEQFF. CDR3 DNA: TGCGCCAGCAGCCCTACAACAGGGTACAATGAGCAGTTCTTC. V gene TRBV5-1 combines with J gene TRBJ2-1; D might be TRBD1 (6 bases). There are 14 residues in the CDR3. Germline V CDR1 and CDR2: SGHRS, YFSETQ. The V and J ends lost 4 bases and 4 bases respectively, with 12 bases between them.

The sample holds many counts of this clonotype. The chain recombines TRBV30 with TRBJ2-1; D unresolved. The germline V gene has CDR1 GTSNPN and CDR2 SVGIG (reference sequence). With 2 bases removed from V and 5 bases from J, the gap between germline ends came to 10 bases. The CDR3 is 13 amino acids. CDR3 bases: TGTGCCTGGAGTTTCCGCCTAGACAATGAGCAGTTCTTC. This codes for CAWSFRLDNEQFF.

This clonotype showed up many times. This chain links TRBV3-1 with TRBJ2-7, with D perhaps matching TRBD2 (5 bases). The CDR3 loop spans 17 amino acids. The ends were cut back, 0 bases at V and 0 bases at J, with 15 bases in the middle. The germline CDR1 and CDR2 sequences are LGHDT and YNNKEL (reference sequence). For the CDR3, the DNA is TGTGCCAGCAGCCAAGATTGGAGTTCTGGGAGCTCCTACGAGCAGTACTTC. Protein: CASSQDWSSGSSYEQYF.